Listed below are T cell receptor beta chains from one sample, sequenced in a study of response to subunit inactivated influenza vaccine. Each CDR3 protein is one row after TCRdb ran MiXCR on the RT-PCR reads. The sample has around 480,000 distinct CDR3 sequences, about 10% seen once. This material consisted of PBMCs from blood, taken about 40 days after vaccination. The receptors come from a man between 50 and 59 years old who received an inactivated influenza vaccine. Each CDR3 is given without its conserved first and last residue.

V gene	J gene	CDR3 protein
TRBV7-2	TRBJ2-1	ASSLDPGWTNEQF
TRBV12-3/TRBV12-4	TRBJ1-2	ASSFQPGQHYGYT
TRBV29-1	TRBJ2-1	SVEPGTSYNEQF
TRBV10-3	TRBJ2-6	AIGQGGSGANVLT
TRBV7-2	TRBJ2-7	ASSINYEQY
TRBV19	TRBJ1-2	ASSHRFGQHYGYT
TRBV27	TRBJ2-7	ASRGSLYEQY
TRBV20-1	TRBJ2-5	SARDLRASGGRYQETQY
TRBV10-3	TRBJ2-3	AIRGDGLSTDTQY
TRBV29-1	TRBJ1-1	SVEIRGRGTEAF
TRBV5-1	TRBJ2-3	ASSLATRDTDTQY
TRBV29-1	TRBJ2-7	SVEDRGPSYEQY
TRBV11-3	TRBJ2-2	ASSLGAGSNTGELF
TRBV6-5	TRBJ2-3	ASSYTPGSGTDTQY
TRBV4-1	TRBJ1-4	ASSQGPRDEKLF
TRBV12-3/TRBV12-4	TRBJ1-2	ASSLRVGSNT
TRBV24-1	TRBJ2-3	ATSDWRLLDTQY
TRBV12-3/TRBV12-4	TRBJ2-3	ASRFTRVADTQY
TRBV4-3	TRBJ1-1	ASRITVNTEAF
TRBV5-1	TRBJ1-2	ASSIGPEERIDYT
TRBV20-1	TRBJ2-5	SAFPRTSGQETQY
TRBV7-8	TRBJ1-2	ASSFNREIYT
TRBV11-2	TRBJ1-5	ASSLFGGGGQPQH
TRBV3-1	TRBJ1-5	ASSERASNQPQH
TRBV28	TRBJ1-1	ASSYPGRQNTEAF
TRBV20-1	TRBJ2-7	SARERQGSDSEQY
TRBV7-2	TRBJ1-3	ASSIGASGNTIY
TRBV7-9	TRBJ2-7	ASTRDSHRDEQY
TRBV20-1	TRBJ2-3	SARDGREHQDTQY
TRBV5-6	TRBJ1-6	ASSLGRADSPLH
TRBV18	TRBJ2-2	ASSLSPGTGALLF
TRBV20-1	TRBJ2-2	SARGTSSHGTGELF
TRBV5-1	TRBJ2-5	ASREGVYQETQY
TRBV29-1	TRBJ1-2	SVDGNYGYT
TRBV4-2	TRBJ1-4	ASSQDPGEDEKLF
TRBV29-1	TRBJ2-1	SVLKPRDPGSYNEQF
TRBV7-9	TRBJ2-1	ASSLSDLLAGGLF
TRBV12-3/TRBV12-4	TRBJ2-7	ASSLDQVSYEQY
TRBV12-3/TRBV12-4	TRBJ2-3	ASSLFSGSGTDTQY
TRBV7-2	TRBJ2-1	ASSRIIYNEQF
TRBV4-3	TRBJ2-3	ASSQGFSGEGTDTQY
TRBV6-1	TRBJ1-5	ASSELGTGAYQPQH
TRBV25-1	TRBJ2-2	ASSEAEGSRRANTGELF
TRBV20-1	TRBJ2-2	SATGTANTGELF
TRBV14	TRBJ2-5	ASSRWLGETQY
TRBV7-7	TRBJ2-3	ASSPGRSTDTQY
TRBV20-1	TRBJ2-1	STSGLAGYNEQF
TRBV20-1	TRBJ2-1	SARDRRYNEQF
TRBV5-1	TRBJ1-6	ASSSTGTGTNSPLH
TRBV6-1	TRBJ2-1	ASSKGPADMMNEQF
TRBV12-3/TRBV12-4	TRBJ1-6	ASSSVGGYYSPLH
TRBV21-1	TRBJ1-5	ASSKHGGYNQPQH